The 20 T cell receptor beta chains below all came from one sample that was sequenced in a study of cytomegalovirus exposure and HLA in healthy donors. Primers for the PCR totalled 60 Vbeta and 13 Jbeta. Clones were read by immunoSEQ multiplex PCR, and TCRdb kept only the in-frame ones, dropping some. The sample consists of roughly 170,000 clones, roughly four fifths of them appearing once. What was sequenced was PBMCs. The receptors here all came from a man between 18 and 35 years old in good health and CMV-seronegative.

The chain recombines TRBV10-2 with TRBJ1-6; TRBD1 aligns across 9 bases. In germline, CDR1 is WSHSY, CDR2 SAAADI. The CDR3 contains 13 residues. The J segment lost 8 bases and the V segment lost 10 bases, leaving 6 bases of the junction unmatched. The CDR3 region is CATGTGRDSPLHF. CDR3 sequence (DNA): TGCGCCACCGGGACAGGGAGGGATTCACCCCTCCACTTT.

J is TRBJ2-5 and V is TRBV19, with 10 bases lining up with TRBD2. V was clipped by 10 bases and J by 1 base; unmatched bases: 9. This CDR3 spans 15 amino acids. The germline V gene has CDR1 LNHDA and CDR2 SQIVND (reference sequence). Written as DNA, the CDR3 is TGTGCCACTAATAAGCGGGGGGGCCCCCAAGAGACCCAGTACTTC. Translation gives CATNKRGGPQETQYF.

The chain employs TRBV5-5 and TRBJ1-3; D not certain. Germline CDR1 is SGHKS and CDR2 is YYEKEE (reference sequence). Trimming cost V 4 bases and J 2 bases, with 16 bases left between them. This CDR3 is 16 amino acids long. DNA for the CDR3: TGTGCCAGCAGCCACCTCTGGCGAGGCGCTGGAAACACCATATATTTT. Translating it yields CASSHLWRGAGNTIYF. The full variable domain, with the rest looked up from reference TRBV5-5 and TRBJ1-3, is DAGVTQSPTHLIKTRGQQVTLRCSPISGHKSVSWYQQVLGQGPQFIFQYYEKEERGRGNFPDRFSARQFPNYSSELNVNALLLGDSALYLCASSHLWRGAGNTIYFGEGSWLTVV.

This clone has a handful of counts. V is TRBV10-2 and J is TRBJ2-1, with TRBD2 identical over 7 bases. The CDR3 is 14 amino acids. CDR1 is WSHSY, CDR2 SAAADI, per germline. V dropped 8 bases and J dropped 4; count of bases not matched to a gene: 8. The CDR3: CASWGGLDYNEQFF. CDR3 sequence (DNA): TGCGCCAGCTGGGGCGGACTAGATTACAATGAGCAGTTCTTC.

J is TRBJ1-5 and V is TRBV5-1, with 8 bases fitting TRBD1. This CDR3 comprises 16 residues. Losses at the gene ends were 0 bases for V and 6 bases for J; bases not matched to a gene: 8. Germline values: CDR1 SGHRS, CDR2 YFSETQ. The DNA for the CDR3 is TGCGCCAGCAGCTTGGGGGCCACAGGGGGGGGTCAGCCCCAGCATTTT. Protein product: CASSLGATGGGQPQHF.

The chain has TRBV4-2 and TRBJ2-6; 7 nucleotides align to TRBD1. The germline gives CDR1 LGHNA, CDR2 YNFKEQ. The CDR3 has 19 residues. The V and J ends lost 1 base and 0 bases, in that order; junction bases with no gene match: 9. This chain's CDR3 is CASSQGRTGSLSGANVLTF. CDR3 nucleotides: TGTGCCAGCAGCCAAGGGCGGACAGGCTCCCTCTCTGGGGCCAACGTCCTGACTTTC.

This chain connects TRBV7-2 to TRBJ2-5, with D tentatively TRBD2 (6 bases). CDR1 is SGHTA and CDR2 is FQGNSA in the germline V gene. V was clipped by 3 bases and J by 7 bases, with 15 bases between them. The CDR3 runs 14 residues. The CDR3 spells CASSLGGKAVTQYF. CDR3 sequence (DNA): TGTGCCAGCAGCTTGGGGGGTAAAGCAGTGACCCAGTACTTC.

V and J are TRBV5-1 and TRBJ1-5, with a tentative D call TRBD1 (6 bases). This CDR3 is 14 amino acids long. Germline V gives CDR1 SGHRS, CDR2 YFSETQ. Trimming cost V 4 bases and J 2 bases, with 10 bases left between them. The CDR3 DNA sequence: TGCGCCAGCAGCCCGGACAGAGGCAATCAGCCCCAGCATTTT. Encoded protein: CASSPDRGNQPQHF.

The genes are TRBV19 and TRBJ1-2; 9 nucleotides match TRBD1. CDR3 length equals 15 residues. V was pared by 3 bases and J by 5 bases, with 7 bases of the junction left unmatched. Germline V gene sequence: CDR1 LNHDA, CDR2 SQIVND (reference sequence). The CDR3 bases are TGTGCCAGTAGTATCGGGACAGGGATCCCATATGGCTACACCTTC. Translation gives CASSIGTGIPYGYTF.

The chain carries TRBV2 and TRBJ1-5; D gene unclear. Per the germline V gene, CDR1 is SNHLY and CDR2 is FYNNEI. Trimming shortened V by 0 bases and J by 4 bases, and 7 bases separated the two germline ends. This CDR3 contains 14 residues. The DNA for the CDR3 is TGTGCCAGCAGTGAAGCTCCCAGTAATCAGCCCCAGCATTTT. Protein sequence: CASSEAPSNQPQHF.

The chain carries TRBV29-1 and TRBJ1-2, with 10 bases lining up with TRBD1. Germline assignment: CDR1 SQVTM and CDR2 ANQGSEA. This CDR3 has 12 amino acids. V lost 6 bases, J lost 5 bases, and 3 bases stayed unmatched. The CDR3 bases are TGCAGCGTCGGGACAGGGGTGTATGGCTACACCTTC. As protein: CSVGTGVYGYTF. The full variable domain, its missing parts supplied by reference TRBV29-1 and TRBJ1-2, is SAVISQKPSRDICQRGTSLTIQCQVDSQVTMMFWYRQQPGQSLTLIATANQGSEATYESGFVIDKFPISRPNLTFSTLTVSNMSPEDSSIYLCSVGTGVYGYTFGSGTRLTVV.

The chain recombines TRBV15 with TRBJ2-3, with 7 positions matching TRBD1. There are 16 residues in the CDR3. The germline CDR1 and CDR2 sequences are LNHNV and YYDKDF (reference sequence). The V and J ends lost 5 bases and 6 bases, in that order; junction bases with no gene match: 14. CDR3 loop: CATSGPERTGLDTQYF. CDR3 in DNA: TGTGCCACCAGCGGGCCTGAAAGGACAGGACTGGATACGCAGTATTTT.

The chain employs TRBV7-8 and TRBJ2-7; 10 positions agree with TRBD1. CDR3 size: 17 residues. Germline V gene data show CDR1 as SGHVS and CDR2 as FQNEAQ. V lost 1 base and J lost 3; bases outside the gene matches: 9. The CDR3 region has the DNA TGTGCCAGCAGCTTAGTTTTAATGGGGACAGGGGACTACGAGCAGTACTTC. Amino acid sequence: CASSLVLMGTGDYEQYF.

The chain is built from TRBV27 and TRBJ2-5; 10 bases line up with TRBD1. Near its end, the DNA agrees better with TRBJ2-7, so the J call may be wrong. The CDR3 loop spans 13 amino acids. Germline CDR1 reads MNHEY; CDR2 reads SMNVEV (reference sequence). The CDR3 nucleotides read TGTGCCAGCGGAAGGACAGGGGGTCACGAGCAGTACTTC. Translated, it gives CASGRTGGHEQYF.

The chain employs TRBV7-9 and TRBJ2-2; 10 bases agree with TRBD2. The CDR3 is 16 amino acids. The V gene's germline CDR1 is SEHNR and CDR2 FQNEAQ (reference sequence). V shed 3 bases, J shed 4 bases, and the junction held 5 bases outside the gene matches. The DNA for the CDR3 is TGTGCCAGCAGCTTCCTAGCGGGAGATGGCACCGGGGAGCTGTTTTTT. Its protein is CASSFLAGDGTGELFF.

The gene calls are TRBV25-1 and TRBJ1-1; D gene uncertain. The germline V and J ends were trimmed by 7 bases and 3 bases, with 12 bases remaining between them. CDR3 length equals 13 residues. From germline, CDR1 is MGHDK and CDR2 SYGVNS. CDR3 coding DNA: TGTGCCAGCACCCCCGGTTCCGACACTGAAGCTTTCTTT. Protein product: CASTPGSDTEAFF. Full variable domain (outside the CDR3, taken from reference TRBV25-1 and TRBJ1-1): EADIYQTPRYLVIGTGKKITLECSQTMGHDKMYWYQQDPGMELHLIHYSYGVNSTEKGDLSSESTVSRIRTEHFPLTLESARPSHTSQYLCASTPGSDTEAFFGQGTRLTVV.

This clone occurred once. V and J are TRBV29-1 and TRBJ2-7, with D perhaps TRBD2 (5 bases). The CDR3 runs to 13 residues. Trimming stripped 5 bases from V and 4 bases from J, with 15 bases between. Germline CDR1 is SQVTM and CDR2 is ANQGSEA. The CDR3 here is CSVYILEKYEQYF. The DNA for the CDR3 is TGCAGCGTTTATATACTAGAAAAGTACGAGCAGTACTTC.

The chain is built from TRBV5-1 and TRBJ2-7; a weak D match, TRBD1 (6 bases). The CDR3 is 12 amino acids. V shed 4 bases and J shed 6 bases, with 11 bases lying between them. Germline V gene sequence: CDR1 SGHRS, CDR2 YFSETQ. The CDR3 DNA sequence: TGCGCCAGCAGCGCAAACAGGGTCGAGCAGTACTTC. Its translation: CASSANRVEQYF.

Here the CDR3 reads CASKMRFNSPLHF. The CDR3 DNA is TGTGCCAGCAAGATGCGGTTTAATTCACCCCTCCACTTT. The chain is built from TRBV27 and TRBJ1-6; D unresolved. Germline-derived CDR1 and CDR2 are MNHEY and SMNVEV (reference sequence). This CDR3 has 13 amino acids. Trimming took off 7 bases at V and 6 bases at J, with 10 bases between the two ends.

In its sample, this clone was seen a few times. The rearrangement links TRBV5-1 to TRBJ1-6; D not resolved. Germline loops: CDR1 SGHRS, CDR2 YFSETQ. This CDR3 region has 12 residues. V was shortened by 4 bases and J by 6 bases, with 5 bases between the two germline ends. For the CDR3, the DNA is TGCGCCAGCAGCCGCGGTAATTCACCCCTCCACTTT. Residues: CASSRGNSPLHF.